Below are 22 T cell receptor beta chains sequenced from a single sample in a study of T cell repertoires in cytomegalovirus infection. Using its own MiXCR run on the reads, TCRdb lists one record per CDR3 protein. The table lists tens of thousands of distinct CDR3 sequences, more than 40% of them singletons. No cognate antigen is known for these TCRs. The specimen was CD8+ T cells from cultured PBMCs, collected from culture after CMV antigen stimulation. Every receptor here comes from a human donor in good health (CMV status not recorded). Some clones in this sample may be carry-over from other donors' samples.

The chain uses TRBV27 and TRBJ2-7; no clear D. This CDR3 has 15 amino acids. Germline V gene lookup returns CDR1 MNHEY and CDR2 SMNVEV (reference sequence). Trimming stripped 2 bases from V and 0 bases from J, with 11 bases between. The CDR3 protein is CASSLLGAHSYEQYF. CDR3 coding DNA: TGTGCCAGCAGTTTACTAGGAGCCCACTCCTACGAGCAGTACTTC.

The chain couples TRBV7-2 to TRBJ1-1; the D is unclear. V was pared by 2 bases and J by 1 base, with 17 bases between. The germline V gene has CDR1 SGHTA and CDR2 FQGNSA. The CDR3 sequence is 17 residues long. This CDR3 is CASSLNSVQAGNTEAFF. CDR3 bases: TGTGCCAGCAGCTTAAACTCCGTTCAAGCAGGGAACACTGAAGCTTTCTTT. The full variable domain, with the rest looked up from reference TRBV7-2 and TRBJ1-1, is GAGVSQSPSNKVTEKGKDVELRCDPISGHTALYWYRQSLGQGLEFLIYFQGNSAPDKSGLPSDRFSAERTGGSVSTLTIQRTQQEDSAVYLCASSLNSVQAGNTEAFFGQGTRLTVV.

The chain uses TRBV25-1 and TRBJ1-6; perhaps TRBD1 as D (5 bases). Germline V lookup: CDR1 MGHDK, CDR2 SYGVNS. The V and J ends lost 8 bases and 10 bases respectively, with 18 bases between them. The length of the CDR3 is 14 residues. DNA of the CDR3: TGTGCCAGCGAATCAGGGTCGGGAGCCTCACCCCTCCACTTT. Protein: CASESGSGASPLHF.

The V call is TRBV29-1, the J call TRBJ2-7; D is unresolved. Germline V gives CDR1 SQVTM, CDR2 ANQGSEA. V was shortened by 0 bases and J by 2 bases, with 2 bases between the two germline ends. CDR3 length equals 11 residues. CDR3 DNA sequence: TGCAGCGTTGAAGAGACCTACGAGCAGTACTTC. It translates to CSVEETYEQYF.

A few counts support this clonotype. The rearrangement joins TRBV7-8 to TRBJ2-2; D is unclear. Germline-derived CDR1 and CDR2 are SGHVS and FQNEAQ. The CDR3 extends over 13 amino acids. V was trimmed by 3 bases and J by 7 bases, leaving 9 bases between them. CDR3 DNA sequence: TGTGCCAGCAGCTTTGGTTTTGGCGGGGAGCTGTTTTTT. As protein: CASSFGFGGELFF.

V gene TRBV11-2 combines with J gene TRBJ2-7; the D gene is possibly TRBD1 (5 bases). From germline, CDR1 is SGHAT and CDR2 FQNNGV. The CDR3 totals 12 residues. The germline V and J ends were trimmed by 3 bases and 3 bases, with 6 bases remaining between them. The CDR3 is CASSLTVYEQYF. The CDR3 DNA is TGTGCCAGCAGCTTGACAGTCTACGAGCAGTACTTC.

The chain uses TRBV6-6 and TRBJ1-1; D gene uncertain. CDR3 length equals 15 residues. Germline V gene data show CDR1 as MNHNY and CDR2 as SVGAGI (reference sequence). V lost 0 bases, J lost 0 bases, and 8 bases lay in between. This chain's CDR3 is CASSYSFRMNTEAFF. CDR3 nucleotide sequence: TGTGCCAGCAGTTACTCGTTCAGAATGAACACTGAAGCTTTCTTT.

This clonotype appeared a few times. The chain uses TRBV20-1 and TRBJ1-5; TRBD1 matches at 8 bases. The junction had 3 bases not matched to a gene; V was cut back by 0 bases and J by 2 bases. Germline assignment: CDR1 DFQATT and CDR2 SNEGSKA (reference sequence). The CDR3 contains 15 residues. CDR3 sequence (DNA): TGCAGTGCTAGAGAGACAGGGGATGGCAATCAGCCCCAGCATTTT. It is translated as CSARETGDGNQPQHF.

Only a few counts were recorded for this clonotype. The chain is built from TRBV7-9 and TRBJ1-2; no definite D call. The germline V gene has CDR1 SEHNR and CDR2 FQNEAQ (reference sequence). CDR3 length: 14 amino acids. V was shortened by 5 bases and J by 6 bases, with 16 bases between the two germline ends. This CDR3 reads CASSLSKDGNGYTF. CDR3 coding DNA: TGTGCCAGCAGCCTTTCGAAGGATGGCAATGGCTACACCTTC.

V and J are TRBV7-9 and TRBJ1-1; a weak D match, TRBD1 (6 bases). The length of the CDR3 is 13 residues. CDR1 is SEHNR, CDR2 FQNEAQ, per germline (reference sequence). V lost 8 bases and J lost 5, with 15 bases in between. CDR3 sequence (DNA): TGTGCCAGCGCTCGCCCAGGGGAGACTGAAGCTTTCTTT. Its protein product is CASARPGETEAFF. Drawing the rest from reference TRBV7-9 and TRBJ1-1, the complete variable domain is DTGVSQNPRHKITKRGQNVTFRCDPISEHNRLYWYRQTLGQGPEFLTYFQNEAQLEKSRLLSDRFSAERPKGSFSTLEIQRTEQGDSAMYLCASARPGETEAFFGQGTRLTVV.

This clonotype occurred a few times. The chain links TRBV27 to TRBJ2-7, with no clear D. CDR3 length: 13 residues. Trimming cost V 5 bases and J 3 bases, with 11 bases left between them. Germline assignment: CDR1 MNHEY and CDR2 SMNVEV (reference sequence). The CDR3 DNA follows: TGTGCCAGCAGTCCTTCGCCTTTCTACGAGCAGTACTTC. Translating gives CASSPSPFYEQYF.

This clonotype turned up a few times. The CDR3, as DNA: TGTGCCAGCAGTTTAGGACAAGGGGGTCAGCCCCAGCATTTT. This gives the protein CASSLGQGGQPQHF. The V and J genes are TRBV27 and TRBJ1-5; D might be TRBD1 (6 bases). This CDR3 spans 14 amino acids. Germline V gene data show CDR1 as MNHEY and CDR2 as SMNVEV (reference sequence). Trimming shortened V by 2 bases and J by 6 bases, and 11 bases separated the two germline ends.

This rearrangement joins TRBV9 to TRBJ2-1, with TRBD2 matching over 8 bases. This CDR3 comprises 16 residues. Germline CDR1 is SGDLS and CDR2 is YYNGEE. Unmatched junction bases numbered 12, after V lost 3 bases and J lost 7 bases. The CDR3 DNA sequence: TGTGCCAGCAGCGGCCGTAGCGGGACCTCCAGAAATGAGCAGTTCTTC. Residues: CASSGRSGTSRNEQFF.

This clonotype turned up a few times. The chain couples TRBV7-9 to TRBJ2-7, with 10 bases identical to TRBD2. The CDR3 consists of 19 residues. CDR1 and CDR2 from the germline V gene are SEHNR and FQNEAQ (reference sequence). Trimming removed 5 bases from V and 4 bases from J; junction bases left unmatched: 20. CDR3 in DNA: TGTGCCAGCAGCCACCCGGGACAGAGAAAACTAGCGGGAAAATACGAGCAGTACTTC. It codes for CASSHPGQRKLAGKYEQYF. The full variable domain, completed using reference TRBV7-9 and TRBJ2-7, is DTGVSQNPRHKITKRGQNVTFRCDPISEHNRLYWYRQTLGQGPEFLTYFQNEAQLEKSRLLSDRFSAERPKGSFSTLEIQRTEQGDSAMYLCASSHPGQRKLAGKYEQYFGPGTRLTVT.

CDR3 bases: TGTGCCAGCAGCTTATGGGCAGGGGGCTCAGCGTCCGATGGCTACACCTTC. Its translation: CASSLWAGGSASDGYTF. The V and J genes are TRBV11-2 and TRBJ1-2; 8 bases are shared with TRBD1. The germline V gene has CDR1 SGHAT and CDR2 FQNNGV. The CDR3 is 17 amino acids. V gave up 2 bases and J gave up 6 bases; unmatched junction bases: 14.

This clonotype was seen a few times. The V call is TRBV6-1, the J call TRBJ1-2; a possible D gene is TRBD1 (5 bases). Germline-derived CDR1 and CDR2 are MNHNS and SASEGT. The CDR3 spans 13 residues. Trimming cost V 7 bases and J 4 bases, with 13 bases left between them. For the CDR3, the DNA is TGTGCCAGCACCGCGGGGACGGCCTATGGCTACACCTTC. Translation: CASTAGTAYGYTF.

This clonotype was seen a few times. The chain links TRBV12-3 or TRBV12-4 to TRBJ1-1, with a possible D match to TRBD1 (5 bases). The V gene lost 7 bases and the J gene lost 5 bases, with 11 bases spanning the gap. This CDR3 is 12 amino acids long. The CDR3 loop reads CASIMGRTEAFF. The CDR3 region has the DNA TGTGCCAGCATCATGGGGCGGACTGAAGCTTTCTTT.

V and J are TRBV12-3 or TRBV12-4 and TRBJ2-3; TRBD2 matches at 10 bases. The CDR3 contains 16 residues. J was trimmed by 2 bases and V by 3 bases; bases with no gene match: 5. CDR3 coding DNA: TGTGCCAGCAGTTTCCTAGCGGGGGTAAACACAGATACGCAGTATTTT. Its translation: CASSFLAGVNTDTQYF.

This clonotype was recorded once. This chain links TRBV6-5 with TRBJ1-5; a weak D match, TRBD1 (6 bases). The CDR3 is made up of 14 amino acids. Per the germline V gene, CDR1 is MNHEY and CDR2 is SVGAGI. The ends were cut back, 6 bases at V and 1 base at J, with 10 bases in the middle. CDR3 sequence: CASRRGQSNQPQHF. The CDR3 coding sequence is TGTGCCAGCAGACGAGGACAGAGCAATCAGCCCCAGCATTTT.

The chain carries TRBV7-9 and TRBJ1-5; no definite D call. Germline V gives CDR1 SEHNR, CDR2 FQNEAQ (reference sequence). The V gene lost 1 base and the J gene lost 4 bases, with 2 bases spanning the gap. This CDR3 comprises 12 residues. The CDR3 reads CASSLVNQPQHF. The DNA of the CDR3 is TGTGCCAGCAGCTTAGTTAATCAGCCCCAGCATTTT.

CDR3 nucleotide sequence: TGTGCCAGCAGACCGACAGGGGACCGCTCCTACGAGCAGTACTTC. The encoded protein is CASRPTGDRSYEQYF. The V gene is TRBV27, the J gene TRBJ2-7; 8 bases map to TRBD1. Germline CDR1 MNHEY, CDR2 SMNVEV (reference sequence). The CDR3 loop spans 15 amino acids. The ends lost 6 bases at V and 0 bases at J; junction bases unmatched: 7.

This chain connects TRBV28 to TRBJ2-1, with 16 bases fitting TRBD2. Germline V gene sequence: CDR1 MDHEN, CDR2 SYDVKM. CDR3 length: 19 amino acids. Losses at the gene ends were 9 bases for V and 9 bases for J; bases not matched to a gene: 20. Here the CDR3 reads CASKRGRVGLAGGPFEQFF. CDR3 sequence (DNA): TGTGCCAGTAAACGGGGGCGCGTGGGACTAGCGGGAGGGCCGTTTGAGCAGTTCTTC.